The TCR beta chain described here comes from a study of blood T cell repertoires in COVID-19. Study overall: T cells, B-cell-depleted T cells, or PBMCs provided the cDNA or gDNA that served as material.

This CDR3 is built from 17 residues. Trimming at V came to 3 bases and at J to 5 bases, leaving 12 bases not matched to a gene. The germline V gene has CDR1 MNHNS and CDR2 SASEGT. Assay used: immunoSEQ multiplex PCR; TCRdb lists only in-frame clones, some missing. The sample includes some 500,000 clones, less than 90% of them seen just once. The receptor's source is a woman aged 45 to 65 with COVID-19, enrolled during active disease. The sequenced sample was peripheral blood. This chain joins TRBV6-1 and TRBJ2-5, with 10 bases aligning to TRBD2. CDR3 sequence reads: CASSERHLAGAGETQYF. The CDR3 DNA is TGTGCCAGCAGTGAGCGCCACCTAGCGGGGGCCGGGGAGACCCAGTACTTC.